The T cell receptor beta chain under discussion was sequenced for a study of technical replicates of blood from several donors. Clones were sequenced by immunoSEQ multiplex PCR, and TCRdb holds only the in-frame ones, with some missing. The sample lists fewer than 80,000 clones, approximately 89% seen once, with approximately 5% in the top ten. There are 11 residues in the CDR3. Trimming cost V 6 bases and J 6 bases, with 8 bases left between them. Germline V gene sequence: CDR1 MNHNS, CDR2 SASEGT. The TCR sequence derives from a human donor in good health. Some clones in this sample may be carry-over from other donors' samples. Specimen: PBMCs. V is TRBV6-1 and J is TRBJ1-2; possible D gene TRBD1, 6 bases. CDR3 coding DNA: TGTGCCAGCAGGAACAGGGATGGCTACACCTTC. Its protein is CASRNRDGYTF.